The entry that follows covers one T cell receptor (beta chain) sequence. This sample was taken from a study of regulatory T cells in long-lasting Graves disease. This CDR3 contains 14 residues. Germline CDR1 is SGHTA and CDR2 is FQGNSA. V lost 3 bases to trimming and J lost 2 bases, with 11 bases between them. Time point reported: persistent/refractory GD, antithyroid drugs over 5 years with positive TRAb. Scientists built the TCR library using RNA that was extracted from PBMCs. From an endocrinology department in Xi'an, China, came the patients. CDR3 regions were amplified by Arm-PCR using iRepertoire HTBI primers to build TCR beta libraries. TCRdb reprocessed the multiplex PCR reads via MiXCR and lists one record per CDR3 protein. The profile shows a few hundred thousand distinct CDR3 sequences, 23% of them singletons.

The sample was peripheral blood mononuclear cells (PBMCs), taken when the disease was refractory, from a patient treated with antithyroid drugs. The clonotype comes from a female donor with Graves disease. This chain links TRBV7-2 with TRBJ2-7; D possibly corresponds to TRBD2 (5 bases). The CDR3 sequence is CASSLRRAPYEQYF. CDR3 nucleotide sequence: TGTGCCAGCAGCTTGAGGCGGGCCCCCTACGAGCAGTACTTC. The full variable domain, in which reference TRBV7-2 and TRBJ2-7 provide the parts outside the CDR3, is GAGVSQSPSNKVTEKGKDVELRCDPISGHTALYWYRQSLGQGLEFLIYFQGNSAPDKSGLPSDRFSAERTGGSVSTLTIQRTQQEDSAVYLCASSLRRAPYEQYFGPGTRLTVT.